The 2 T cell receptor beta chains reported below all come from one sample, sequenced in a study of vaccination effects on CD4 cells after COVID-19. Their antigen targets remain unknown. ViraFEST used viral peptide pools to expand antigen-specific CD4+ T cells before sequencing. Following culture for about ten days, CD4+ T cells were isolated. Nobody among the vaccine recipients had prior SARS-CoV-2 infection (nucleocapsid antibodies were negative). Some clones are missing from TCRdb's copy, which holds only in-frame ones; the method was immunoSEQ multiplex PCR. The table shows nearly 35,000 clones, with around 73% occurring only once. This specimen was CD4+ T cells from PBMCs cultured with HCoV-OC43 spike peptides, taken before COVID-19 vaccination. Subset indicated: HCoV-OC43 spike overlapping peptide pool stimulation. These receptor sequences come from a human donor who received a COVID-19 vaccine.

The chain joins TRBV12-3 or TRBV12-4 to TRBJ1-6; the D gene is possibly TRBD1 (6 bases). This CDR3 contains 13 residues. The V gene lost 5 bases and the J gene lost 11 bases, with 13 bases spanning the gap. The CDR3 DNA reads as TGTGCCAGCAGTCCCACAGGGAGTGCACCCCTCCACTTT. This codes for CASSPTGSAPLHF.

V gene TRBV7-2 combines with J gene TRBJ2-1; TRBD1 matches 8 bases. The J segment lost 0 bases and the V segment lost 4 bases, leaving 8 bases of the junction unmatched. CDR3 size: 17 residues. CDR1 and CDR2 from the germline V gene are SGHTA and FQGNSA. The CDR3 is CASSSPGGGLSYNEQFF. The DNA of the CDR3 is TGTGCCAGCAGCTCCCCAGGGGGCGGCCTCTCCTACAATGAGCAGTTCTTC.